Each of the 6 T cell receptor beta chains below was sequenced from the same sample in a study of beta chain features in type 1 diabetes. The sequenced template was cDNA made from the entire isolated RNA. Method: immunoSEQ multiplex PCR; TCRdb's copy keeps in-frame clones and lacks some. The sample has fewer than 150,000 clones, about 7% seen once; the top ten hold 1.1% to 1.5%. The source material was central memory CD4+ T cells from blood. These receptors all come from a woman aged 30 to 39 in good health.

The chain is built from TRBV28 and TRBJ2-1; 8 bases are shared with TRBD2. The CDR3 contains 16 residues. Germline V gives CDR1 MDHEN, CDR2 SYDVKM. V lost 4 bases, J lost 4 bases, and 9 bases stayed unmatched. The CDR3 spells CASSSQLAGSYNEQFF. Here the CDR3 DNA reads TGTGCCAGCAGTTCCCAGTTAGCGGGATCGTACAATGAGCAGTTCTTC.

The gene calls are TRBV6-6 and TRBJ1-3; D ambiguous. The CDR3 is 15 amino acids. CDR1 MNHNY and CDR2 SVGAGI come from the germline V gene (reference sequence). Trimming took off 0 bases at V and 3 bases at J, with 9 bases between the two ends. The CDR3 nucleotides read TGTGCCAGCAGTTACTCGGTAACGGGTGGAAACACCATATATTTT. Protein product: CASSYSVTGGNTIYF.

This clone was observed a few times. The gene calls are TRBV29-1 and TRBJ1-2; 11 bases fit TRBD1. The V gene end was trimmed by 7 bases and the J gene end by 8 bases; junction bases not matched to a gene: 9. The CDR3 consists of 13 residues. Germline CDR1 is SQVTM and CDR2 is ANQGSEA. The CDR3 nucleotides read TGCAGCGCGGACAGGGGGCAGAAACGAGGCTACACCTTC. It specifies CSADRGQKRGYTF.

This clone appeared a few times. The gene calls are TRBV14 and TRBJ2-1; 8 nucleotides align to TRBD2. Germline V gene data show CDR1 as SGHDN and CDR2 as FVKESK. The CDR3 covers 15 residues. Trimming cost V 3 bases and J 8 bases; bases outside gene matches: 9. The CDR3 protein is CASSQGLAGGYEQFF. The CDR3 DNA reads as TGTGCCAGCAGCCAGGGGCTAGCGGGCGGCTATGAGCAGTTCTTC. Using reference TRBV14 and TRBJ2-1 for the parts outside the CDR3, the full variable domain is EAGVTQFPSHSVIEKGQTVTLRCDPISGHDNLYWYRRVMGKEIKFLLHFVKESKQDESGMPNNRFLAERTGGTYSTLKVQPAELEDSGVYFCASSQGLAGGYEQFFGPGTRLTVL.

This clone was seen more than once but under ten times. The chain has TRBV5-4 and TRBJ2-7; TRBD2 aligns across 8 bases. Per germline, CDR1 SGHNT and CDR2 YYREEE (reference sequence). There are 16 residues in the CDR3. J was trimmed by 0 bases and V by 4 bases; bases with no gene match: 9. CDR3 residues: CASSRTLAGTSYEQYF. Here the CDR3 DNA reads TGTGCCAGCAGCCGCACATTAGCGGGAACCTCCTACGAGCAGTACTTC.

The chain couples TRBV27 to TRBJ2-1; 7 bases agree with TRBD2. This CDR3 region has 15 residues. Per the germline V gene, CDR1 is MNHEY and CDR2 is SMNVEV (reference sequence). V shed 4 bases and J 7 bases; nucleotides not matched to a gene: 10. This CDR3 reads CASSWVAGEGNEQFF. The CDR3 DNA is TGTGCCAGCAGTTGGGTGGCGGGAGAAGGGAATGAGCAGTTCTTC.